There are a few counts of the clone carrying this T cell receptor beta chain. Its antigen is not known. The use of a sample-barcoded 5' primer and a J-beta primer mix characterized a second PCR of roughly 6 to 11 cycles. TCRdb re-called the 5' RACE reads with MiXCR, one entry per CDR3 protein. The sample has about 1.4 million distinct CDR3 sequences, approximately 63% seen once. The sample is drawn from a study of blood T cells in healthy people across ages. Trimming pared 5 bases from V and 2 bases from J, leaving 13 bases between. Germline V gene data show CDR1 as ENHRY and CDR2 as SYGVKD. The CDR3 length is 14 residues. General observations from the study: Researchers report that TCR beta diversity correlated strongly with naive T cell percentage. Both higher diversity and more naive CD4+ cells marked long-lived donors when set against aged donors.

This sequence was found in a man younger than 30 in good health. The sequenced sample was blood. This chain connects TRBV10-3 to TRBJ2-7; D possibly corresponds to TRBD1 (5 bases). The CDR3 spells CAISSGQGPYEQYF. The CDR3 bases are TGTGCCATCAGTTCTGGCCAGGGCCCCTACGAGCAGTACTTC.